This T cell receptor beta chain emerged from a study of T cells in narcolepsy. Whole-study context: Patients with NT1 or NT2 and healthy control donors were enrolled.

This clone came up a few times. Clones were sequenced by immunoSEQ multiplex PCR, and TCRdb holds only the in-frame ones, with some missing. This sample has around 30,000 clones; roughly 80% occur once, and the top ten carry roughly 2.5%. The TCR sequence derives from a human donor in good health. Sequencing was performed on memory (CD45RA-) CD4+ T cells from blood.

CDR3: CASSAGTGAGNEQYF. CDR3 bases: TGTGCCAGCTCGGCCGGGACAGGGGCGGGCAACGAGCAGTACTTC. The V and J genes are TRBV18 and TRBJ2-7; 10 bases align to TRBD1. CDR3 length: 15 residues. V dropped 6 bases and J dropped 5; count of bases not matched to a gene: 10. Germline values: CDR1 KGHSH, CDR2 LQKENI.